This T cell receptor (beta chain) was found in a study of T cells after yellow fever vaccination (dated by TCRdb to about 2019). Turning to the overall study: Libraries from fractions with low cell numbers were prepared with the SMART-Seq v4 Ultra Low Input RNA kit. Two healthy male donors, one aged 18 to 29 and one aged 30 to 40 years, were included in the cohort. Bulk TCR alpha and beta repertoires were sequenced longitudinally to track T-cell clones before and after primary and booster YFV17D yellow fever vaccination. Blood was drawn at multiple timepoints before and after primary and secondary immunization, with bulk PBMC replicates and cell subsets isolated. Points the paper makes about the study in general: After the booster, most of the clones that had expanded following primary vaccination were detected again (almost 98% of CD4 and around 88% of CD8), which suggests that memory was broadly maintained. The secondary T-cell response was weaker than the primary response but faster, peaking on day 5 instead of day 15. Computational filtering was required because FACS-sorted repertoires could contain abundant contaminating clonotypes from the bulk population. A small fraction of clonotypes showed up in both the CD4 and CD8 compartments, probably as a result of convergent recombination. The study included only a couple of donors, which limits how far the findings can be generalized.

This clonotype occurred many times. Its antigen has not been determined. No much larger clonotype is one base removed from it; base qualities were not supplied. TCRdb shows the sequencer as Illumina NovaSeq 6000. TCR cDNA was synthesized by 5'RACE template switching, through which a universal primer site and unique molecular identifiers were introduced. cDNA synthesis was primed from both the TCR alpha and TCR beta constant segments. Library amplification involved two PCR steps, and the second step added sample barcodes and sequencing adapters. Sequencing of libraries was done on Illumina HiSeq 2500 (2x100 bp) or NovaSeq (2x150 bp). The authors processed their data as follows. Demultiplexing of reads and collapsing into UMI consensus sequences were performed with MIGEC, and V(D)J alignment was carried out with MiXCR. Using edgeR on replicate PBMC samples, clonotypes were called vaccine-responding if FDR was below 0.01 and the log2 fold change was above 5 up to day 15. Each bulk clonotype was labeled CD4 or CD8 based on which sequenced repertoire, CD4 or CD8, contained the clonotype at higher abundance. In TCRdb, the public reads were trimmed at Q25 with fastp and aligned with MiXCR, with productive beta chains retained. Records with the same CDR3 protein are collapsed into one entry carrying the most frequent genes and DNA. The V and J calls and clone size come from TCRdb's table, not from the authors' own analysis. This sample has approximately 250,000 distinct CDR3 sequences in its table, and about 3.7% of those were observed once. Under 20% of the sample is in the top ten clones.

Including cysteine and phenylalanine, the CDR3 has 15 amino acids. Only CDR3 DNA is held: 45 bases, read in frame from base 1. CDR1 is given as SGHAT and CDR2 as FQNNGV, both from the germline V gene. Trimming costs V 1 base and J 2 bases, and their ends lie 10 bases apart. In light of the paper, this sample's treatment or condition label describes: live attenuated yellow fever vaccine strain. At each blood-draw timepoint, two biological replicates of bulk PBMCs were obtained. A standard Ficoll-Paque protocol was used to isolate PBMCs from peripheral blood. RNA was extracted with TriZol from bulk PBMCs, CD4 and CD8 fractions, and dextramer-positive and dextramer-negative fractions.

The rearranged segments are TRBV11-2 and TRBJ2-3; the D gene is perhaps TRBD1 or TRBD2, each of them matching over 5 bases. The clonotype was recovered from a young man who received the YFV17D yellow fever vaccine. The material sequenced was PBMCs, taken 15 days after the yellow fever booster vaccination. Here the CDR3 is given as CASSLAGRITDTQYF. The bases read TGTGCCAGCAGCTTAGCGGGACGTATCACAGATACGCAGTATTTT.